This TCR beta chain appears in the sequencing data of a study of blood T cell repertoires in COVID-19. The table came from immunoSEQ multiplex PCR; TCRdb's copy has only in-frame clones and leaves some out. The profile shows approximately 210,000 clones, approximately 86% of them singletons. The CDR3 sequence is 15 residues long. The J segment lost 5 bases and the V segment lost 5 bases, leaving 13 bases of the junction unmatched. Germline V gives CDR1 GTSNPN, CDR2 SVGIG (reference sequence). The chain combines TRBV30 with TRBJ2-5; 8 positions agree with TRBD1. The TCR originated in a man aged 40-49 years with acute or convalescent COVID-19. The sequencing sample was made of peripheral blood. CDR3 DNA: TGTGCCTGGGGCCCCGGGACAGGTCCAAGGGAGACCCAGTACTTC. It codes for CAWGPGTGPRETQYF.